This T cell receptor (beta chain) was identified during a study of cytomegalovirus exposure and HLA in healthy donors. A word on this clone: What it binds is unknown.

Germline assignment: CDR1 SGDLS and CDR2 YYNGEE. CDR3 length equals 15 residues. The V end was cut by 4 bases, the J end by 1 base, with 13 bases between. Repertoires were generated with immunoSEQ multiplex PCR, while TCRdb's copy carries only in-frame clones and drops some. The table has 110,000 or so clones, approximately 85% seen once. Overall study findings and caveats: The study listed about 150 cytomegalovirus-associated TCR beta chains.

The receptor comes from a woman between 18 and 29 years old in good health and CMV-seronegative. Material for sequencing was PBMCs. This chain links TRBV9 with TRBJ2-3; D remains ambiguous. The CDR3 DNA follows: TGTGCCAGCAGCTTTAGACTTACTCGCACAGATACGCAGTATTTT. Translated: CASSFRLTRTDTQYF.